What follows is one T cell receptor beta chain and its context. Its antigen is currently unknown. The data stem from a study of cytomegalovirus exposure and HLA in healthy donors. Study background: As an earlier analysis found, roughly 170 million T cells yielded approximately 100 million unique TCR beta sequences.

Trimming removed 0 bases at V and 4 bases at J, with 9 bases between. CDR1 and CDR2 (germline): SGHNT, YYREEE (reference sequence). The CDR3 is made up of 14 amino acids. Donors were ostensibly healthy at sampling, although undocumented immune exposures were probable. Study-wide results and caveats: Upon later analysis, HLA-associated TCR beta chains proved more clonally expanded than other, equally common chains. Later analysis showed most CMV-associated TCR beta chains appearing HLA-restricted.

Primers for the PCR totalled 60 Vbeta and 13 Jbeta. Sequenced by immunoSEQ multiplex PCR; TCRdb stores in-frame clones only, minus some. This sample's table has some 130,000 clones. This TCR derives from a woman aged 40 to 50 in good health and CMV-seropositive. Material: PBMCs. The chain couples TRBV5-4 to TRBJ2-3; TRBD2 is a possible D gene (5 bases). CDR3 protein: CASSLASGADTQYF. CDR3 nucleotide sequence: TGTGCCAGCAGCTTGGCCTCCGGGGCAGATACGCAGTATTTT.